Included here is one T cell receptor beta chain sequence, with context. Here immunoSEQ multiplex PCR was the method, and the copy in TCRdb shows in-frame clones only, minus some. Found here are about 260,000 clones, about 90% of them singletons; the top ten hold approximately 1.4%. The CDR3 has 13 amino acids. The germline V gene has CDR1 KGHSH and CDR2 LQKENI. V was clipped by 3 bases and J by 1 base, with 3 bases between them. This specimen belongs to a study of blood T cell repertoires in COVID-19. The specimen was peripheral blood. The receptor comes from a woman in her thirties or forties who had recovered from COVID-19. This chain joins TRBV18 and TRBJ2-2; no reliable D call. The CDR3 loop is CASSPLNTGELFF. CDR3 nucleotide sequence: TGTGCCAGCTCACCCTTGAACACCGGGGAGCTGTTTTTT.